This paragraph covers one TCR beta chain sequence. Its antigen is as yet unknown. While unrecorded immune exposures were likely, the donors were nominally healthy when sampled. These data are taken from a study of cytomegalovirus exposure and HLA in healthy donors. Vbeta (60) and Jbeta (13) primers were used in the PCR. Some clones are missing from TCRdb's copy, which holds only in-frame ones; the method was immunoSEQ multiplex PCR. The profile shows tens of thousands of clones, roughly 72% of them singletons. The germline gives CDR1 KGHSH, CDR2 LQKENI. The CDR3 consists of 13 residues. With V trimmed by 6 bases and J by 10 bases, 11 bases remained unmatched. Findings and caveats of the study: Cytomegalovirus association was listed for 164 TCR beta chains. Despite most TCR sequences being rare, some public TCRs occurred in many donors.

This chain uses TRBV18 with TRBJ1-1; 7 nucleotides align to TRBD1. The receptor was derived from a man in his fifties in good health and CMV-seronegative. Sequencing was carried out using PBMCs. CDR3 sequence: CASSEGGGQVAFF. CDR3 bases: TGTGCCAGCTCCGAAGGAGGGGGCCAGGTAGCTTTCTTT.